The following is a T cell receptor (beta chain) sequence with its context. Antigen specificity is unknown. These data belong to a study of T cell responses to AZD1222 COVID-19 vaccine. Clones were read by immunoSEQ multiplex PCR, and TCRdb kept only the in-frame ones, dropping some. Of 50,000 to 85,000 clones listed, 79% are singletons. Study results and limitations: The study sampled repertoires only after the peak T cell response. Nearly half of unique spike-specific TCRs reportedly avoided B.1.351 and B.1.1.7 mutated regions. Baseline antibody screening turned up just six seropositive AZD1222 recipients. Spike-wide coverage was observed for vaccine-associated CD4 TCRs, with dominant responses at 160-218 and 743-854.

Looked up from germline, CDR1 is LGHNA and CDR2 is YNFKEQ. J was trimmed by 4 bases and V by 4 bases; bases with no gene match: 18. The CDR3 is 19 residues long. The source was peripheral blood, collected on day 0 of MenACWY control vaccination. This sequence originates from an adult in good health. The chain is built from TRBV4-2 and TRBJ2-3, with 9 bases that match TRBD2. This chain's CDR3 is CASSLSGVGASGISDTQYF. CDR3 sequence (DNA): TGTGCCAGCAGCCTCTCAGGGGTGGGGGCTAGCGGGATTTCAGATACGCAGTATTTT.